The clone carrying this T cell receptor (beta chain) has a handful of counts. The antigen is not known. Template-switching 5'RACE yielded the TCR cDNA; a universal primer site and UMIs were added in the process. TCRdb re-derived calls from the 5' RACE reads in MiXCR, one entry per CDR3 protein. The sample contains just under 600,000 distinct CDR3 sequences, roughly 13% of which appear only once. The V gene's germline CDR1 is SGHDN and CDR2 FVKESK. This CDR3 is 13 amino acids long. V lost 5 bases, J lost 8 bases, and 13 bases lay in between. These data come from a study of T cells after yellow fever vaccination. Points from the study as a whole: Booster sampling recovered most clones from primary vaccination (approximately 97% CD4, around 88% CD8).

The clonotype was recovered from a young man who received the YFV17D yellow fever vaccine. This sample comprised PBMCs, obtained on the day of the yellow fever booster vaccination. V usage is TRBV14 and J usage is TRBJ2-1; TRBD1 might be the D (5 bases). The CDR3 reads CASSSNPGYEQFF. CDR3 sequence (DNA): TGTGCCAGCAGCTCAAACCCAGGGTATGAGCAGTTCTTC.